By its share, the clone carrying this T cell receptor beta chain is medium-sized. The target antigen is unknown. The sample is drawn from a study of T-cell reconstitution after alpha-beta-depleted transplantation in children. During its preparation, the TCRbeta library received unique molecular identifiers. MiXCR, applied by TCRdb to the PCR reads, yields one record per CDR3 protein. The sample has about 250,000 distinct CDR3 sequences; roughly a quarter are singletons. Broader study findings: T cells produced anew were the main source of T-cell counts and diversity one year after transplant. Some patients showed high day-60 TCRbeta diversity, which derived from surviving recipient T cells and thymic progenitors.

The CDR3 loop spans 14 amino acids. V shed 0 bases and J shed 2 bases, with 8 bases lying between them. The V gene's germline CDR1 is SGHVS and CDR2 FQNEAQ. The sequence was collected from a female patient under 10 years old who had a stem cell transplant for congenital amegakaryocytic thrombocytopenia, so the T cells may come from the graft donor. The V gene is TRBV7-8, the J gene TRBJ2-7; D gene unclear. The sample here was PBMCs, mostly from graft donor cells, taken 360 days after TCRalphabeta/CD19-depleted stem cell transplant. CDR3 region: CASSLATGTYEQYF. DNA of the CDR3: TGTGCCAGCAGCTTAGCTACTGGAACCTACGAGCAGTACTTC. Filled out from reference TRBV7-8 and TRBJ2-7, the complete variable domain reads GAGVSQSPRYKVAKRGQDVALRCDPISGHVSLFWYQQALGQGPEFLTYFQNEAQLDKSGLPSDRFFAERPEGSVSTLKIQRTQQEDSAVYLCASSLATGTYEQYFGPGTRLTVT.